Shown below are 17 T cell receptor beta chains from a single sample sequenced in a study of blood T cell repertoires in COVID-19. Libraries were prepared by immunoSEQ multiplex PCR; TCRdb keeps only in-frame clonotypes and omits some of them. The sample carries roughly 140,000 clones, 75% to 85% recorded once. The sample was peripheral blood. These receptors came from a woman aged 50 to 60 with acute or convalescent COVID-19.

This sequence joins TRBV7-8 and TRBJ1-4; D is perhaps TRBD1 (5 bases). V was shortened by 1 base and J by 3 bases, with 12 bases between the two germline ends. The CDR3 is 16 amino acids. CDR1 and CDR2 from the germline V gene are SGHVS and FQNEAQ. The CDR3 loop reads CASSLVPDSANEKLFF. Written as DNA, the CDR3 is TGTGCCAGCAGCTTAGTCCCTGACAGTGCTAATGAAAAACTGTTTTTT.

The chain couples TRBV6-5 to TRBJ1-6; tentatively, D is TRBD1 (5 bases). This CDR3 region has 10 residues. The V gene lost 9 bases and the J gene lost 14 bases, with 11 bases spanning the gap. Germline CDR1 reads MNHEY; CDR2 reads SVGAGI. Written as DNA, the CDR3 is TGTGCCAGTTGGGGCAAGACCCTCCACTTT. Protein product: CASWGKTLHF.

This chain connects TRBV7-8 to TRBJ2-7; TRBD1 matches at 10 bases. CDR1 is SGHVS and CDR2 is FQNEAQ in the germline V gene. The CDR3 extends over 14 amino acids. V gave up 5 bases and J gave up 6 bases; unmatched junction bases: 7. CDR3 protein: CASSPRDRGSEQYF. For the CDR3, the DNA is TGTGCCAGCAGCCCTCGGGACAGGGGTTCCGAGCAGTACTTC.

This chain joins TRBV6-5 and TRBJ2-7; D may be TRBD1 (6 bases). Germline values: CDR1 MNHEY, CDR2 SVGAGI. CDR3 length: 13 residues. Trimming pared 6 bases from V and 3 bases from J, leaving 12 bases between. CDR3 sequence: CASRSSGHYEQYF. CDR3 in DNA: TGTGCCAGCAGGTCCTCGGGACACTACGAGCAGTACTTC.

The gene calls are TRBV11-2 and TRBJ2-5; D is possibly TRBD1 (6 bases). Germline-derived CDR1 and CDR2 are SGHAT and FQNNGV. V gave up 2 bases and J gave up 5 bases, with 9 bases separating them. The CDR3 has 13 amino acids. CDR3 loop: CASSLTGWETQYF. DNA of the CDR3: TGTGCCAGCAGCTTAACAGGGTGGGAGACCCAGTACTTC.

V gene TRBV13 combines with J gene TRBJ1-4, with TRBD1 matching over 8 bases. Germline V CDR1 and CDR2: PRHDT, FYEKMQ (reference sequence). The CDR3 is made up of 14 amino acids. V lost 2 bases to trimming and J lost 7 bases; unmatched junction nucleotides: 3. The CDR3 loop reads CASSLSGGVEKLFF. CDR3 in DNA: TGTGCCAGCAGCTTATCAGGGGGCGTTGAAAAACTGTTTTTT.

The count of this clone is one. The chain links TRBV5-1 to TRBJ1-4; tentatively, D is TRBD1 (6 bases). The CDR3 length is 15 residues. V lost 3 bases and J 3 bases, leaving 12 bases between the germline ends. Germline V gene sequence: CDR1 SGHRS, CDR2 YFSETQ. This CDR3 is CASSSQQGSNEKLFF. CDR3 DNA sequence: TGCGCCAGCAGCTCTCAACAGGGATCTAATGAAAAACTGTTTTTT.

This clone has only one observation. The V and J genes are TRBV11-2 and TRBJ2-1, with a tentative D call TRBD2 (5 bases). The germline V gene encodes CDR1 SGHAT and CDR2 FQNNGV. V lost 1 base and J 8 bases, leaving 21 bases between the germline ends. The CDR3 contains 17 residues. The CDR3 bases are TGTGCCAGCAGCTTAGCCCTCGGGGTGGCTCTCACGCATGAGCAGTTCTTC. Translation gives CASSLALGVALTHEQFF. Using reference TRBV11-2 and TRBJ2-1 for the parts outside the CDR3, the full variable domain is EAGVAQSPRYKIIEKRQSVAFWCNPISGHATLYWYQQILGQGPKLLIQFQNNGVVDDSQLPKDRFSAERLKGVDSTLKIQPAKLEDSAVYLCASSLALGVALTHEQFFGPGTRLTVL.

The rearrangement links TRBV19 to TRBJ1-1; TRBD1 is a possible D gene (6 bases). Germline V gene data show CDR1 as LNHDA and CDR2 as SQIVND (reference sequence). The ends were cut back, 7 bases at V and 4 bases at J, with 19 bases in the middle. This CDR3 has 15 amino acids. The CDR3 DNA follows: TGTGCCAGTACCCCAGGGGATTCGTCTACCACTGAAGCTTTCTTT. This translates into CASTPGDSSTTEAFF.

The chain recombines TRBV28 with TRBJ2-4; D unresolved. The CDR3 extends over 14 amino acids. V lost 4 bases and J 12 bases, leaving 19 bases between the germline ends. CDR1 is MDHEN, CDR2 SYDVKM, per germline. This CDR3 is CASSSRHSTISQYF. The CDR3 DNA follows: TGTGCCAGCAGTTCGAGACACTCTACCATTTCTCAGTACTTC.

This clone was seen ten or more times. V and J are TRBV5-4 and TRBJ2-7; perhaps TRBD2 as D (5 bases). CDR3 length: 12 amino acids. Germline CDR1 SGHNT, CDR2 YYREEE (reference sequence). V was trimmed by 7 bases and J by 5 bases, leaving 13 bases between them. CDR3 coding DNA: TGTGCCAGCGGTCGGTGGGAGAACGAGCAGTACTTC. The encoded protein is CASGRWENEQYF.

A remark on this clone: At one boundary the junction diverges from the germline segment, which might be a read error. CDR3 sequence reads: CASSLGDYEQYF. In DNA form, the CDR3 reads TGTGCCAGCAGTTTGGGAGATTACGAGCAGTACTTC. This sequence joins TRBV5-6 and TRBJ2-7, with D maybe TRBD2 (5 bases). The CDR3 covers 12 residues. Germline values: CDR1 SGHDT, CDR2 YYEEEE.

The J gene is TRBJ2-7, the V gene TRBV5-6; 8 bases align to TRBD1. CDR3 length: 14 residues. Germline trimming cut 0 bases from V and 7 bases from J; bases unmatched to any gene: 6. CDR1 is SGHDT and CDR2 is YYEEEE in the germline V gene. The CDR3 region is CASSLGQGAREQYF. The CDR3 bases are TGTGCCAGCAGCTTGGGTCAGGGGGCTCGGGAGCAGTACTTC.

The CDR3 coding sequence is TGCGCCAGCAGCTTGACGGACAAAGAGACCCAGTACTTC. The encoded protein is CASSLTDKETQYF. The chain joins TRBV5-1 to TRBJ2-5; D might be TRBD1 (5 bases). CDR3 length: 13 residues. Trimming shortened V by 1 base and J by 3 bases, and 7 bases separated the two germline ends. The germline CDR1 and CDR2 sequences are SGHRS and YFSETQ.

V gene TRBV18 combines with J gene TRBJ2-7; D is perhaps TRBD2 (5 bases). Looked up from germline, CDR1 is KGHSH and CDR2 is LQKENI. The length of the CDR3 is 14 residues. V lost 5 bases to trimming and J lost 0 bases, with 11 bases between them. CDR3 in DNA: TGTGCCAGCTCAGGACTTAGGACCTCCTACGAGCAGTACTTC. Protein product: CASSGLRTSYEQYF.

The chain joins TRBV7-9 to TRBJ2-2; 8 bases fit TRBD1. The CDR3 is 16 amino acids. CDR1 and CDR2 (germline): SEHNR, FQNEAQ (reference sequence). V lost 10 bases to trimming and J lost 5 bases; unmatched junction nucleotides: 15. The CDR3 loop is CAIVVVTDRETGELFF. CDR3 DNA: TGTGCCATCGTCGTAGTTACGGACAGGGAAACCGGGGAGCTGTTTTTT.

This chain joins TRBV6-1 and TRBJ2-1; no definite D call. This CDR3 is 16 amino acids long. V was shortened by 0 bases and J by 0 bases, with 9 bases between the two germline ends. The germline gives CDR1 MNHNS, CDR2 SASEGT. In nucleotides, the CDR3 is TGTGCCAGCAGTGAAGCAACTCCGAGCTCCTACAATGAGCAGTTCTTC. Protein: CASSEATPSSYNEQFF.